The 30 T cell receptor beta chains listed next were all sequenced from one sample in a study of CD8+ T cells in alopecia areata. Extraction and reverse transcription of RNA yielded cDNA as the sequencing template. The repertoire was sequenced with immunoSEQ multiplex PCR; TCRdb's copy has only in-frame clones and lacks some. The sample has 150,000 to 200,000 clones; less than 65% are singletons. The treatment: oral pan-JAK inhibitor, 5-10 mg twice daily. The material was CD4+ T cells sorted from blood, obtained at week 24, from a patient treated with tofacitinib. The receptors come from a human donor with alopecia areata.

The chain combines TRBV11-2 with TRBJ2-7; TRBD2 is a possible D gene (5 bases). The ends were cut back, 4 bases at V and 5 bases at J, with 15 bases in the middle. Germline V gene data show CDR1 as SGHAT and CDR2 as FQNNGV. This CDR3 spans 14 amino acids. CDR3 nucleotide sequence: TGTGCCAGCAGCTCACTAGTGGGGAGCGACGAGCAGTACTTC. It specifies CASSSLVGSDEQYF.

The J gene is TRBJ1-6, the V gene TRBV27; D is perhaps TRBD1 (5 bases). The germline V gene has CDR1 MNHEY and CDR2 SMNVEV (reference sequence). The CDR3 consists of 13 residues. Trimming cost V 5 bases and J 8 bases, with 10 bases left between them. The CDR3 spells CASSRQGDSPLHF. CDR3 nucleotides: TGTGCCAGCAGTCGGCAGGGCGATTCACCCCTCCACTTT.

The chain employs TRBV5-5 and TRBJ2-7; D is unresolved. Between the trimmed V and J ends, which lost 3 bases and 0 bases, there was a span of 10 bases. The CDR3 contains 14 residues. Per germline, CDR1 SGHKS and CDR2 YYEKEE (reference sequence). The CDR3 DNA follows: TGTGCCAGCAGCTGGTCTTCAAGCTCCTACGAGCAGTACTTC. It codes for CASSWSSSSYEQYF.

The chain is built from TRBV10-1 and TRBJ2-1, with unresolved D. CDR3 size: 11 residues. V was trimmed by 8 bases and J by 0 bases, leaving 2 bases between them. The germline V gene encodes CDR1 WNHNN and CDR2 SYGVQD (reference sequence). CDR3 amino acids: CASGSYNEQFF. The CDR3 DNA follows: TGCGCCAGCGGCTCCTACAATGAGCAGTTCTTC.

This clone turned up a few times. Other DNA sequences in this specimen translate into the identical CDR3. The chain has TRBV29-1 and TRBJ1-1; D unresolved. CDR3 length: 11 amino acids. V lost 5 bases and J lost 0, with 4 bases in between. The germline CDR1 and CDR2 sequences are SQVTM and ANQGSEA. The CDR3 sequence: CSVRLNTEAFF. CDR3 nucleotide sequence: TGCAGCGTTAGACTGAACACTGAAGCTTTCTTT.

This clone was detected many times. The gene calls are TRBV5-6 and TRBJ1-5; D gene unclear. The germline V gene encodes CDR1 SGHDT and CDR2 YYEEEE. The CDR3 has 14 residues. Trimming removed 1 base from V and 6 bases from J, with 11 bases in between. The CDR3, as DNA: TGTGCCAGCAGCTTGTGGGGTCCGGGTCAGCCCCAGCATTTT. It specifies CASSLWGPGQPQHF. Combining the CDR3 with reference TRBV5-6 and TRBJ1-5 gives the whole variable domain DAGVTQSPTHLIKTRGQQVTLRCSPKSGHDTVSWYQQALGQGPQFIFQYYEEEERQRGNFPDRFSGHQFPNYSSELNVNALLLGDSALYLCASSLWGPGQPQHFGDGTRLSIL.

CDR3 loop: CSVEDRRQGQETQYF. The CDR3 nucleotides read TGCAGCGTTGAAGATCGGCGGCAGGGCCAAGAGACCCAGTACTTC. The gene calls are TRBV29-1 and TRBJ2-5; perhaps TRBD1 as D (5 bases). Trimming removed 0 bases at V and 1 base at J, with 12 bases between. CDR1 SQVTM and CDR2 ANQGSEA come from the germline V gene. This CDR3 has 15 amino acids.

V usage is TRBV29-1 and J usage is TRBJ1-2; no reliable D call. V dropped 4 bases and J dropped 6 bases, with 12 bases sitting between them. This CDR3 comprises 12 residues. Germline assignment: CDR1 SQVTM and CDR2 ANQGSEA. CDR3: CSVGILGDGYTF. DNA of the CDR3: TGCAGCGTTGGGATACTTGGGGATGGCTACACCTTC. Supplemented by reference TRBV29-1 and TRBJ1-2, the full variable domain reads SAVISQKPSRDICQRGTSLTIQCQVDSQVTMMFWYRQQPGQSLTLIATANQGSEATYESGFVIDKFPISRPNLTFSTLTVSNMSPEDSSIYLCSVGILGDGYTFGSGTRLTVV.

The table lists this clone with a few counts. The chain combines TRBV5-6 with TRBJ1-2; maybe TRBD1 (5 bases). The CDR3 is 14 amino acids. Germline V lookup: CDR1 SGHDT, CDR2 YYEEEE. The V and J ends lost 4 bases and 5 bases respectively, with 15 bases between them. The CDR3 protein is CASSPRDGEYGYTF. The CDR3 DNA is TGTGCCAGCAGCCCAAGGGACGGAGAATATGGCTACACCTTC. Together with reference TRBV5-6 and TRBJ1-2, the CDR3 gives the full variable domain: DAGVTQSPTHLIKTRGQQVTLRCSPKSGHDTVSWYQQALGQGPQFIFQYYEEEERQRGNFPDRFSGHQFPNYSSELNVNALLLGDSALYLCASSPRDGEYGYTFGSGTRLTVV.

The chain has TRBV5-6 and TRBJ1-6; D is undetermined. Trimming took off 4 bases at V and 8 bases at J, with 10 bases between the two ends. CDR1 is SGHDT and CDR2 is YYEEEE in the germline V gene. This CDR3 is built from 13 residues. DNA for the CDR3: TGTGCCAGCAGCGGGCTAAGGGATTCACCCCTCCACTTT. Amino acids: CASSGLRDSPLHF. The complete variable domain, with remaining parts taken from reference TRBV5-6 and TRBJ1-6, reads DAGVTQSPTHLIKTRGQQVTLRCSPKSGHDTVSWYQQALGQGPQFIFQYYEEEERQRGNFPDRFSGHQFPNYSSELNVNALLLGDSALYLCASSGLRDSPLHFGNGTRLTVT.

V and J are TRBV14 and TRBJ2-1; 9 bases match TRBD2. Trimming cost V 1 base and J 9 bases; bases outside gene matches: 4. Germline CDR1 reads SGHDN; CDR2 reads FVKESK. The CDR3 length is 14 residues. CDR3 protein: CASSQATSGSEQFF. CDR3 sequence (DNA): TGTGCCAGCAGCCAAGCGACTAGCGGTAGTGAGCAGTTCTTC.

The rearrangement joins TRBV18 to TRBJ2-7; 11 nucleotides match TRBD1. With 5 bases clipped from V and 2 bases from J, the junction kept 8 bases outside the gene matches. This CDR3 spans 16 amino acids. Germline CDR1 reads KGHSH; CDR2 reads LQKENI. The CDR3 DNA reads as TGTGCCAGCTCAGTTACCGGGACAGGGGGAACCTACGAGCAGTACTTC. Translation gives CASSVTGTGGTYEQYF.

V is TRBV29-1 and J is TRBJ2-1, with TRBD1 identical over 8 bases. Germline V gene sequence: CDR1 SQVTM, CDR2 ANQGSEA. The J segment lost 9 bases and the V segment lost 6 bases, leaving 7 bases of the junction unmatched. There are 12 residues in the CDR3. The CDR3 loop reads CSVAMTGAEQFF. CDR3 bases: TGCAGCGTCGCTATGACAGGGGCTGAGCAGTTCTTC.

V usage is TRBV2 and J usage is TRBJ2-2, with TRBD2 matching over 14 bases. J lost 5 bases, V lost 6 bases, and 2 bases had no gene match. This CDR3 is 15 amino acids long. Germline lookup yields CDR1 SNHLY and CDR2 FYNNEI. The CDR3 DNA is TGTGCCAGCAGAGGGACTAGCGGGGGAACCGGGGAGCTGTTTTTT. It encodes CASRGTSGGTGELFF.

The J gene is TRBJ1-1, the V gene TRBV25-1, with unresolved D. Trimming stripped 6 bases from V and 5 bases from J, with 13 bases between. Germline values: CDR1 MGHDK, CDR2 SYGVNS. The CDR3 is made up of 13 amino acids. CDR3 loop: CASRKRESTEAFF. As DNA, the CDR3 is TGTGCCAGCAGGAAACGGGAAAGTACTGAAGCTTTCTTT.

The chain couples TRBV29-1 to TRBJ1-1, with no clear D. The CDR3 is made up of 13 amino acids. Germline values: CDR1 SQVTM, CDR2 ANQGSEA. V shed 5 bases and J shed 1 base, with 11 bases lying between them. CDR3 loop: CSVSGLTNTEAFF. For the CDR3, the DNA is TGCAGCGTTAGCGGACTCACGAACACTGAAGCTTTCTTT.

This chain connects TRBV30 to TRBJ1-5; 7 positions agree with TRBD1. CDR3 length equals 15 residues. The J segment lost 0 bases and the V segment lost 2 bases, leaving 4 bases of the junction unmatched. Germline V gene lookup returns CDR1 GTSNPN and CDR2 SVGIG (reference sequence). CDR3 sequence: CAWSITGDSNQPQHF. For the CDR3, the DNA is TGTGCCTGGAGTATAACAGGGGATAGCAATCAGCCCCAGCATTTT.

V gene TRBV5-6 combines with J gene TRBJ1-5; D not certain. V lost 4 bases and J 0 bases, leaving 11 bases between the germline ends. CDR3 length equals 15 residues. Per the germline V gene, CDR1 is SGHDT and CDR2 is YYEEEE. CDR3 protein: CASSLSAYSNQPQHF. The CDR3 nucleotides are TGTGCCAGCAGCCTGTCAGCATATAGCAATCAGCCCCAGCATTTT.

In this sample, this clone turned up a few times. V is TRBV29-1 and J is TRBJ1-2; D call uncertain. This CDR3 contains 11 residues. CDR1 SQVTM and CDR2 ANQGSEA come from the germline V gene. The CDR3 region has the DNA TGCGCGGCGGGAGGGCTTCGGGGCTACACCTTC. It encodes CAAGGLRGYTF.

This chain uses TRBV11-2 with TRBJ2-1; TRBD2 agrees at 13 bases. This CDR3 region has 17 residues. Trimming took 5 bases from V and 9 from J; bases not matched to a gene: 13. Germline V gene sequence: CDR1 SGHAT, CDR2 FQNNGV. The CDR3 DNA sequence: TGTGCCAGCAGCCCATCCGCGGGACTAGCGGGAATGGGTGAGCAGTTCTTC. Protein product: CASSPSAGLAGMGEQFF.

The CDR3 here is CSALVGPNYEQYF. The DNA for the CDR3 is TGCAGCGCATTAGTCGGCCCGAACTACGAGCAGTACTTC. The chain combines TRBV29-1 with TRBJ2-7; D uncertain. CDR1 and CDR2 (germline): SQVTM, ANQGSEA. V was pared by 7 bases and J by 3 bases, with 16 bases between. There are 13 residues in the CDR3.

The V and J genes are TRBV30 and TRBJ2-5, with D possibly matching TRBD2 (7 bases). The CDR3 covers 12 residues. Trimming shortened V by 5 bases and J by 2 bases, and 9 bases separated the two germline ends. Germline assignment: CDR1 GTSNPN and CDR2 SVGIG (reference sequence). In DNA form, the CDR3 reads TGTGCCTGGGAGGGGGGGCAAGAGACCCAGTACTTC. Its protein is CAWEGGQETQYF.

This rearrangement joins TRBV5-1 to TRBJ2-6; D gene uncertain. This CDR3 is built from 12 residues. Between the trimmed V and J ends, which lost 3 bases and 2 bases, there was a span of 0 bases. Germline V CDR1 and CDR2: SGHRS, YFSETQ. The chain's CDR3 is CASSSGANVLTF. The CDR3, as DNA: TGCGCCAGCAGCTCTGGGGCCAACGTCCTGACTTTC.

The V gene is TRBV4-1, the J gene TRBJ2-2; D ambiguous. The V gene lost 2 bases and the J gene lost 2 bases, with 6 bases spanning the gap. CDR3 length: 14 residues. Germline loops: CDR1 MGHRA, CDR2 YSYEKL. CDR3 DNA: TGCGCCAGCAGCCAAATTTCCAACACCGGGGAGCTGTTTTTT. Its translation: CASSQISNTGELFF.

The chain recombines TRBV11-1 with TRBJ2-7, with D unresolved. This CDR3 comprises 15 residues. V was clipped by 6 bases and J by 0 bases, with 15 bases between them. The germline gives CDR1 SGHAT, CDR2 FQDESV (reference sequence). The DNA for the CDR3 is TGTGCCAGCAGTTCCCAAAGGCAGGCCTCCTACGAGCAGTACTTC. This encodes CASSSQRQASYEQYF.

The chain joins TRBV25-1 to TRBJ2-3; D remains ambiguous. Trimming took 4 bases from V and 3 from J, leaving 5 bases between them. The CDR3 loop spans 12 amino acids. Germline V gene data show CDR1 as MGHDK and CDR2 as SYGVNS. CDR3 in amino acids: CASSGLTDTQYF. DNA for the CDR3: TGTGCCAGCAGTGGGCTTACAGATACGCAGTATTTT.

V usage is TRBV7-9 and J usage is TRBJ1-2, with TRBD1 identical over 7 bases. This CDR3 contains 15 residues. Unmatched junction bases numbered 13, after V lost 5 bases and J lost 7 bases. Germline lookup yields CDR1 SEHNR and CDR2 FQNEAQ (reference sequence). CDR3 coding DNA: TGTGCCAGCAGCCGACAGGGAATTGAGGGTTTTGGCTACACCTTC. It codes for CASSRQGIEGFGYTF.

This clone was observed a few times. The rearrangement joins TRBV9 to TRBJ2-5; 14 bases align to TRBD2. The germline V gene has CDR1 SGDLS and CDR2 YYNGEE. The CDR3 covers 17 residues. V lost 0 bases to trimming and J lost 5 bases; unmatched junction nucleotides: 6. The CDR3 coding sequence is TGTGCCAGCAGCGTAGGATCCCGGACTAGCGGGGGGGAGACCCAGTACTTC. Encoded protein: CASSVGSRTSGGETQYF.

The gene calls are TRBV11-2 and TRBJ1-1; D is undetermined. The CDR3 length is 14 residues. Germline values: CDR1 SGHAT, CDR2 FQNNGV. Trimming removed 1 base from V and 11 bases from J, with 17 bases in between. The CDR3 region is CASSLGTGSLGAFF. The CDR3 DNA sequence: TGTGCCAGCAGCTTAGGCACTGGGAGTCTCGGCGCTTTCTTT.

The chain uses TRBV10-3 and TRBJ2-1; 11 bases map to TRBD2. The CDR3 sequence is 15 residues long. The ends lost 6 bases at V and 7 bases at J; junction bases unmatched: 8. Germline V gives CDR1 ENHRY, CDR2 SYGVKD. The CDR3 nucleotides read TGTGCCATCAGCACAAAACTAGCGGGGGAGAATGAGCAGTTCTTC. Protein sequence: CAISTKLAGENEQFF.